Listed below are T cell receptor beta chains from one sample, sequenced in a study of T cell responses to AZD1222 COVID-19 vaccine. Profiling relied on immunoSEQ multiplex PCR, and the TCRdb table lists in-frame clones only, not all of them. The profile shows 100,000 or so clones, about 89% of them singletons. This specimen was peripheral blood, taken 28 days after the second AZD1222 dose. Receptors were obtained from an adult who received the AZD1222 COVID-19 vaccine. Both conserved end residues are part of each CDR3. Each record gives: D gene, clone size, V gene, J gene, CDR3 protein, CDR3 DNA. The D gene is left open where the match is weak. Some rows mark clone size as missing; the rest say once, few, many or name a class of expanded clone.

.	.	TRBV5-1	TRBJ2-6	CASSLVLGANVLTF	TGCGCCAGCAGCTTGGTGTTGGGGGCCAACGTCCTGACTTTC
.	once	TRBV20-1	TRBJ2-3	CSAREGGTQYF	TGCAGTGCTAGAGAAGGCGGTACGCAGTATTTT
TRBD1	.	TRBV6-2/TRBV6-3	TRBJ2-2	CASSYIPAGGDTGELFF	TGTGCCAGCAGTTACATCCCGGCAGGGGGCGACACCGGGGAGCTGTTTTTT
.	.	TRBV10-3	TRBJ1-1	CAISESWGSTEAFF	TGTGCCATCAGTGAGTCTTGGGGGAGCACTGAAGCTTTCTTT
.	.	TRBV3-1/TRBV3-2	TRBJ1-1	CASSQRAVNTEAFF	TGTGCCAGCAGCCAGCGAGCCGTGAACACTGAAGCTTTCTTT
TRBD2	once	TRBV3-1/TRBV3-2	TRBJ2-7	CASSPTLAGDNEQYF	TGTGCCAGCAGCCCCACTCTAGCGGGAGACAACGAGCAGTACTTC
TRBD1	.	TRBV14	TRBJ1-3	CASSQAGGDGNTIYF	TGTGCCAGCAGCCAAGCAGGGGGCGATGGAAACACCATATATTTT
.	.	TRBV16	TRBJ1-5	CASSLGTNQPQHF	TGTGCCAGCAGCCTCGGCACCAATCAGCCCCAGCATTTT
TRBD2	.	TRBV4-3	TRBJ2-7	CASSQVASGSYEQYF	TGCGCCAGCAGCCAAGTGGCTAGCGGGAGTTACGAGCAGTACTTC
.	.	TRBV6-5	TRBJ1-1	CASSYNRGTEAFF	TGTGCCAGCAGTTACAATAGAGGAACTGAAGCTTTCTTT
.	.	TRBV6-2/TRBV6-3	TRBJ2-1	CASSNRQPQTYNEQFF	TGTGCCAGCAGTAACCGACAGCCCCAGACGTACAATGAGCAGTTCTTC
.	.	TRBV6-5	TRBJ2-7	CASSYGGRGSYEQYF	TGTGCCAGCAGTTACGGCGGTCGGGGCTCCTACGAGCAGTACTTC
.	.	TRBV28	TRBJ2-2	CASSRRQTTGELFF	TGTGCCAGCAGTAGAAGACAGACCACCGGGGAGCTGTTTTTT
.	.	TRBV6-1	TRBJ1-1	CASSEAGATIKGNTEAFF	TGTGCCAGCAGTGAAGCGGGGGCTACTATAAAGGGGAACACTGAAGCTTTCTTT
TRBD2	once	TRBV5-4	TRBJ2-1	CASSPSSRGGDNEQFF	TGTGCCAGCAGCCCCTCGAGCCGGGGGGGCGACAATGAGCAGTTCTTC
.	.	TRBV3-1/TRBV3-2	TRBJ2-7	CASSQDGRTVDYEQYF	TGTGCCAGCAGCCAAGATGGAAGGACAGTCGACTACGAGCAGTACTTC
TRBD2	.	TRBV7-9	TRBJ2-1	CASSLGLAGDLEQFF	TGTGCCAGCAGCTTAGGACTAGCGGGGGATCTTGAGCAGTTCTTC
TRBD1	.	TRBV2	TRBJ1-2	CASTRTGGYGYTF	TGTGCCAGCACCCGGACAGGGGGGTATGGCTACACCTTC
.	.	TRBV5-6	TRBJ1-2	CASSFRGVGNYGYTF	TGTGCCAGCAGCTTTCGAGGCGTGGGTAACTATGGCTACACCTTC
.	once	TRBV28	TRBJ2-1	CASRPRGRERNNEQFF	TGTGCCAGCAGACCTAGGGGGCGGGAGAGAAACAATGAGCAGTTCTTC
.	.	TRBV11-2	TRBJ1-3	CASSLPFSRGNTIYF	TGTGCCAGCAGCTTACCCTTCTCTCGTGGAAACACCATATATTTT
TRBD2	.	TRBV3-1/TRBV3-2	TRBJ2-1	CASSILAGASEQFF	TGTGCCAGCAGCATACTAGCGGGAGCGAGTGAGCAGTTCTTC
.	.	TRBV14	TRBJ1-2	CASSQGLHGYTF	TGTGCCAGCAGCCAAGGTTTGCATGGCTACACCTTC
TRBD2	.	TRBV6-4	TRBJ2-5	CASSDPRDSLAGVEYF	TGTGCCAGCAGTGACCCCCGGGATAGTCTAGCGGGGGTGGAGTACTTC
.	few	TRBV15	TRBJ2-3	CATSRGGGLGTDTQYF	TGTGCCACCAGCAGAGGTGGGGGGCTAGGCACAGATACGCAGTATTTT
TRBD1	.	TRBV4-2	TRBJ2-7	CASSRTGGIDEQYF	TGTGCCAGCAGCCGTACAGGGGGCATCGACGAGCAGTACTTC
.	.	TRBV6-5	TRBJ2-2	CASRPGPTKVGELFF	TGTGCCAGCAGACCGGGGCCTACCAAGGTCGGGGAGCTGTTTTTT
.	.	TRBV5-1	TRBJ2-1	CASSHGRTAGYNEQFF	TGCGCCAGCAGCCATGGACGGACCGCGGGTTACAATGAGCAGTTCTTC
TRBD2	.	TRBV5-4	TRBJ2-2	CASSLVRAGDGTGELFF	TGTGCCAGCAGCTTGGTGCGGGCGGGGGATGGAACCGGGGAGCTGTTTTTT
.	.	TRBV5-1	TRBJ2-3	CASRTGLTDTQYF	TGCGCCAGCAGGACGGGTCTCACAGATACGCAGTATTTT
.	.	TRBV12-3/TRBV12-4	TRBJ2-3	CARSPLMGTQYF	TGTGCCAGATCCCCACTGATGGGTACGCAGTATTTT
TRBD1	.	TRBV5-6	TRBJ1-4	CASSSDRGPNEKLFF	TGTGCCAGCAGCAGTGATAGGGGGCCGAATGAAAAACTGTTTTTT
.	once	TRBV7-2	TRBJ2-1	CASSLNDYNEQFF	TGTGCCAGCAGCTTAAACGATTACAATGAGCAGTTCTTC
.	few	TRBV24-1	TRBJ2-1	CATSDPGQFGDEQFF	TGTGCCACCAGTGACCCCGGACAGTTTGGGGATGAGCAGTTCTTC
.	.	TRBV7-2	TRBJ1-1	CASSLRGNAFF	TGTGCCAGCAGCTTGAGGGGGAATGCTTTCTTT
.	.	TRBV6-5	TRBJ1-2	CASRQGSYGYTF	TGTGCCAGCAGACAGGGAAGTTATGGCTACACCTTC
.	.	TRBV14	TRBJ1-6	CASSQRESGGSPLHF	TGTGCCAGCAGCCAAAGAGAAAGCGGCGGTTCACCCCTCCACTTT
TRBD1	.	TRBV7-9	TRBJ1-1	CASSQRTGAIEAFF	TGTGCCAGCAGCCAACGGACAGGGGCCATTGAAGCTTTCTTT
.	.	TRBV19	TRBJ1-2	CASSILAGGNYGYTF	.
.	few	TRBV27	TRBJ1-2	CASSHRTNNYGYTF	TGTGCCAGCAGTCACCGGACAAACAACTATGGCTACACCTTC
.	.	TRBV27	TRBJ2-1	CASSLTGYNEQFF	TGTGCCAGCAGTCTAACGGGGTACAATGAGCAGTTCTTC
.	.	TRBV2	TRBJ2-3	CASSEAGSTDTQYF	TGTGCCAGCAGTGAGGCAGGGAGCACAGATACGCAGTATTTT
.	.	TRBV28	TRBJ1-2	CASSSGSYGYTF	TGTGCCAGCAGTTCCGGGTCTTATGGCTACACCTTC
.	.	TRBV28	TRBJ2-7	CASSFSLHTEFQSSYEQYF	TGTGCCAGCAGTTTTTCCCTCCACACGGAATTCCAAAGCTCCTACGAGCAGTACTTC
.	.	TRBV3-1/TRBV3-2	TRBJ1-1	CASSRPGNTEAFF	TGTGCCAGCAGCCGGCCGGGAAACACTGAAGCTTTCTTT
TRBD1	.	TRBV7-3	TRBJ2-3	CASSPGQGPVAADTQYF	TGTGCCAGCAGCCCGGGACAGGGGCCCGTGGCAGCAGATACGCAGTATTTT
.	.	TRBV20-1	TRBJ1-5	CSASHSPFNQPQHF	TGCAGTGCTAGTCACAGCCCATTCAATCAGCCCCAGCATTTT